A selection of T cell receptor beta chains follows, all from one sample in a study of shared clonotypes between healthy human individuals. The assay was immunoSEQ multiplex PCR, and TCRdb's table has in-frame clones only and misses some. This table has over a million clones, 95% to 97% appearing once. Specimen: naive CD4+ T cells sorted from blood. These receptors all stem from a man aged 30 to 45 in good health. CDR3s include the opening cysteine and the closing phenylalanine or tryptophan. A D gene is named only where the DNA matches it firmly. The size entry is marked missing in some rows and otherwise reads once, few, many or a size class.

V gene	D gene	J gene	clone size	CDR3 DNA	CDR3 protein
TRBV10-3	NA	TRBJ2-2	NA	TGTGCCATCACCACAAGGACCGGGGAGCTGTTTTTT	CAITTRTGELFF
TRBV18	TRBD1	TRBJ2-1	NA	TGTGCCAGCTCACGGGACAGGGGAGCCAATGAGCAGTTCTTC	CASSRDRGANEQFF
TRBV28	NA	TRBJ2-3	once	TGTGCCAGCAGTGCTCCTTCCCGTGGGTCTAGCACAGATACGCAGTATTTT	CASSAPSRGSSTDTQYF
TRBV10-1	TRBD2	TRBJ2-7	NA	TGCGCCAGCAGTCCCAGTTTAGCGGGGCGGTACGAGCAGTACTTC	CASSPSLAGRYEQYF
TRBV4-3	NA	TRBJ2-5	NA	TGCGCCAGCAGCCAAGATCTGCAGGCAGAAGAGACCCAGTACTTC	CASSQDLQAEETQYF
TRBV18	NA	TRBJ2-5	NA	TGTGCCAGCTCACCTCAACAGGGTGGAAGAGAGACCCAGTACTTC	CASSPQQGGRETQYF
TRBV10-3	NA	TRBJ2-6	NA	TGTGCCATCAGTGAGTCGGAGCGTTTGGGGGGGGCCAACGTCCTGACTTTC	CAISESERLGGANVLTF
TRBV7-3	NA	TRBJ2-5	NA	TGTGCCAGCAGCTTAACGGCCAGCAGGGCCCAAGAGACCCAGTACTTC	CASSLTASRAQETQYF
TRBV19	TRBD2	TRBJ2-1	NA	TGTGCCAGTAGTAGGGGACTAGTAGGTCAGGCTGAGCAGTTCTTC	CASSRGLVGQAEQFF
TRBV15	NA	TRBJ2-3	once	TGTGCCACCAGCTTAGCGCCTAGCACAGATACGCAGTATTTT	CATSLAPSTDTQYF
TRBV5-1	NA	TRBJ2-7	NA	TGCGCCAGCAGCTTGGACGGGGACCCAGCCTACGAGCAGTACTTC	CASSLDGDPAYEQYF
TRBV5-6	NA	TRBJ2-3	NA	TGTGCCAGCAGCATCGGACAGAAGGGGACCCATACGCAGTATTTT	CASSIGQKGTHTQYF
TRBV6-1	TRBD2	TRBJ2-1	NA	TGTGCCGGCACTAGCGGTCCGACCAATGAGCAGTTCTTC	CAGTSGPTNEQFF
TRBV27	TRBD2	TRBJ2-3	NA	TGTGCCAGCAGCCCCCGGGGGGGAAGCACAGATACGCAGTATTTT	CASSPRGGSTDTQYF
TRBV10-3	TRBD1	TRBJ2-1	NA	TGTGCCATCAGTGAGCCGGGACAGGGGAGTACCAATGAGCAGTTCTTC	CAISEPGQGSTNEQFF
TRBV25-1	TRBD1	TRBJ1-2	NA	TGTGCCAGCAGTCCTTGGGGACAGGAACACAATGGCTACACCTTC	CASSPWGQEHNGYTF
TRBV25-1	NA	TRBJ2-2	NA	TGTGCCAGCAGTGAACCGCAGGGGTCCGGGGAGCTGTTTTTT	CASSEPQGSGELFF
TRBV2	NA	TRBJ1-4	NA	TGTGCCAGCGCAGGGATACTAGAAAAACTGTTTTTT	CASAGILEKLFF